This T cell receptor beta chain derives from a study of blood T cell repertoires in COVID-19. Across the study: Sites across the United States, Italy and Spain contributed samples from acute and convalescent COVID-19. Sample material is recorded as cDNA or gDNA derived from T cells, B-cell-depleted T cells, or PBMCs.

In the authors' workflow: By means of reference gene primer amplification, nucleated cell counts were estimated. Measured with immunoSEQ multiplex PCR; TCRdb has only the in-frame clones, and not every one. Clonal size and the V and J genes are those of that table, whereas D and trimming came from the DNA. The table shows about 120,000 clones, with under 90% occurring only once. CDR3 size: 15 residues. Germline CDR1 is SGHVS and CDR2 is FQNEAQ. Between the trimmed V and J ends, which lost 0 bases and 3 bases, there was a span of 12 bases. The sequence derives from a woman aged 70-85 years with acute or convalescent COVID-19. The source material was peripheral blood. The chain employs TRBV7-8 and TRBJ2-7, with D perhaps matching TRBD1 (6 bases). CDR3 in DNA: TGTGCCAGCAGCTTAGCCCGAACCAGGGGCTACGAGCAGTACTTC. It specifies CASSLARTRGYEQYF.